Each of the 14 T cell receptor beta chains below was sequenced from the same sample in a study of control samples from healthy donors and cancer patients. Assay used: immunoSEQ multiplex PCR; TCRdb lists only in-frame clones, some missing. The table lists about 110,000 clones, roughly 79% of them singletons, with 6.5% in the top ten. The sample was blood. The source is a man younger than 30 in good health.

With regard to this clone: Germline is not matched at one junction end, which may reflect a read error. V is TRBV9 and J is TRBJ1-2; maybe TRBD1 (6 bases). The CDR3 is made up of 14 amino acids. From germline, CDR1 is SGDLS and CDR2 YYNGEE. The CDR3 here is CAGSVGDRNDGYTF. The CDR3 nucleotides read TGTGCCGGCAGCGTAGGCGACAGGAATGATGGCTACACCTTC.

This rearrangement joins TRBV7-9 to TRBJ1-2, with D uncertain. Trimming cost V 1 base and J 3 bases, with 9 bases left between them. This CDR3 has 14 amino acids. CDR1 and CDR2 from the germline V gene are SEHNR and FQNEAQ (reference sequence). The chain's CDR3 is CASSLGATYYGYTF. The CDR3 bases are TGTGCCAGCAGCTTAGGAGCCACCTACTATGGCTACACCTTC.

This chain's CDR3 is CASSDFPQGMLRQPQHF. The CDR3 DNA sequence: TGTGCCAGCAGTGACTTCCCTCAGGGGATGCTTAGGCAGCCCCAGCATTTT. The J gene is TRBJ1-5, the V gene TRBV6-2 or TRBV6-3; D might be TRBD1 (6 bases). Germline lookup yields CDR1 MNHEY and CDR2 SVGEGT. The CDR3 has 17 amino acids. The germline V and J ends were trimmed by 5 bases and 7 bases, with 24 bases remaining between them.

The V gene is TRBV5-6, the J gene TRBJ1-2; TRBD1 aligns across 9 bases. The germline V gene has CDR1 SGHDT and CDR2 YYEEEE. This CDR3 contains 15 residues. V lost 3 bases to trimming and J lost 6 bases; unmatched junction nucleotides: 9. CDR3 sequence reads: CASSYRPGQGNGYTF. In DNA form, the CDR3 reads TGTGCCAGCAGCTACCGACCGGGACAGGGCAATGGCTACACCTTC.

This rearrangement joins TRBV7-2 to TRBJ2-1; the match to TRBD2 covers 14 bases. The CDR3 loop spans 15 amino acids. Trimming removed 2 bases from V and 12 bases from J; junction bases left unmatched: 6. CDR1 and CDR2 from the germline V gene are SGHTA and FQGNSA. The CDR3 is CASSLLGLAGGVQFF. As DNA, the CDR3 is TGTGCCAGCAGCTTACTAGGACTAGCGGGGGGTGTGCAGTTCTTC.

Only one count was recorded for this clone. The J gene is TRBJ2-2, the V gene TRBV6-1, with D perhaps being TRBD1 or TRBD2 (5 bases each). V gave up 0 bases and J gave up 2 bases, with 16 bases separating them. The V gene's germline CDR1 is MNHNS and CDR2 SASEGT. The CDR3 consists of 18 residues. CDR3 DNA sequence: TGTGCCAGCAGTGAAGCCTCTCTTAGGGACGGCAACACCGGGGAGCTGTTTTTT. It yields the protein CASSEASLRDGNTGELFF.

The chain couples TRBV19 to TRBJ1-1, with 7 bases lining up with TRBD1. The trim removed 7 bases at V and 4 bases at J, leaving 12 bases unmatched. Germline CDR1 and CDR2: LNHDA and SQIVND (reference sequence). The CDR3 is made up of 15 amino acids. CDR3 residues: CASIYEGGRGTEAFF. The CDR3 DNA reads TGTGCCAGTATTTATGAAGGGGGCAGGGGCACTGAAGCTTTCTTT. Combining the CDR3 with reference TRBV19 and TRBJ1-1 gives the whole variable domain DGGITQSPKYLFRKEGQNVTLSCEQNLNHDAMYWYRQDPGQGLRLIYYSQIVNDFQKGDIAEGYSVSREKKESFPLTVTSAQKNPTAFYLCASIYEGGRGTEAFFGQGTRLTVV.

This clone was seen more than once but under ten times. The chain is built from TRBV4-1 and TRBJ2-3; 7 bases agree with TRBD2. The junction had 5 bases not matched to a gene; V was cut back by 1 base and J by 1 base. Germline CDR1 is MGHRA and CDR2 is YSYEKL. The CDR3 is made up of 16 amino acids. DNA for the CDR3: TGCGCCAGCAGCCAAGCTGGCGGGGGACGCACAGATACGCAGTATTTT. Amino acid sequence: CASSQAGGGRTDTQYF.

This clone came up a few times. The V and J genes are TRBV28 and TRBJ2-6, with a weak D call TRBD1 (6 bases). The V gene's germline CDR1 is MDHEN and CDR2 SYDVKM. The CDR3 has 17 residues. V shed 5 bases and J shed 1 base, with 15 bases lying between them. The CDR3 bases are TGTGCCAGCAGTCACGTCCTTACAGGGTCTGGGGCCAACGTCCTGACTTTC. It specifies CASSHVLTGSGANVLTF.

V is TRBV7-2 and J is TRBJ1-2; unclear D gene. V was clipped by 1 base and J by 2 bases, with 17 bases between them. Germline loops: CDR1 SGHTA, CDR2 FQGNSA. The CDR3 length is 17 residues. The CDR3 DNA sequence: TGTGCCAGCAGCTTAGTGGAGACCCCCCCCGTAAACTATGGCTACACCTTC. Protein product: CASSLVETPPVNYGYTF.

The chain has TRBV3-1 (or the pseudogene TRBV3-2) and TRBJ2-1; D is undetermined. Germline V gives CDR1 LGHDT, CDR2 YNNKEL (reference sequence). The length of the CDR3 is 15 residues. The germline V and J ends were trimmed by 7 bases and 5 bases, with 18 bases remaining between them. CDR3 in DNA: TGTGCCAGCAACAATATTTTAACAGTAGACAATGAGCAGTTCTTC. It encodes CASNNILTVDNEQFF.

This chain links TRBV7-2 with TRBJ2-2; 9 nucleotides agree with TRBD1. Germline CDR1 reads SGHTA; CDR2 reads FQGNSA. The ends lost 5 bases at V and 6 bases at J; junction bases unmatched: 13. The CDR3 covers 17 residues. The CDR3 coding sequence is TGTGCCAGCAGCCCGAGGGCCGGACAGGGGCCGTCCGGGGAGCTGTTTTTT. Amino acids: CASSPRAGQGPSGELFF.

This chain joins TRBV5-4 and TRBJ2-5; 9 positions agree with TRBD1. The CDR3 spans 14 residues. J lost 4 bases, V lost 1 base, and 2 bases had no gene match. From germline, CDR1 is SGHNT and CDR2 YYREEE (reference sequence). The CDR3 loop reads CASSLRQGGETQYF. The CDR3 DNA is TGTGCCAGCAGCTTGAGACAGGGGGGAGAGACCCAGTACTTC.

The V gene is TRBV24-1, the J gene TRBJ2-1, with 8 bases aligning to TRBD1. V shed 7 bases, J shed 3 bases, and the junction held 7 bases outside the gene matches. Germline loops: CDR1 KGHDR, CDR2 SFDVKD. This CDR3 contains 15 residues. CDR3 in DNA: TGTGCCACCAGGGACGGACAGGGAAGCTACAATGAGCAGTTCTTC. Translation: CATRDGQGSYNEQFF.